This TCR beta chain was observed in a study of cytomegalovirus exposure and HLA in healthy donors. From germline, CDR1 is SGHRS and CDR2 YFSETQ. V gave up 0 bases and J gave up 2 bases; unmatched junction bases: 9. The CDR3 has 17 residues. The PCR ran on 60 Vbeta and 13 Jbeta primers. Clones were read by immunoSEQ multiplex PCR, and TCRdb kept only the in-frame ones, dropping some. Of more than 150,000 clones detected, about 85% appear once; the ten largest clones hold 1% to 1.5%. The clonotype comes from a man aged 50 to 59 in good health and CMV-seropositive. The sample taken for sequencing was PBMCs. The rearrangement uses TRBV5-1 and TRBJ2-3, with 7 bases fitting TRBD2. The CDR3 nucleotides read TGCGCCAGCAGCTTGGGCACAGCGGGGCAGACCACAGATACGCAGTATTTT. Translating it yields CASSLGTAGQTTDTQYF.